This is a list of T cell receptor beta chains from one sample in a study of cytomegalovirus exposure and HLA in healthy donors. This table comes from immunoSEQ multiplex PCR, and its TCRdb copy is limited to in-frame clones, with some not included. The top ten hold less than 3.5% of the sample, which has around 70,000 clones, 85% to 95% seen once. The specimen sequenced was PBMCs. These receptors came from a man aged 18 to 30 in good health and CMV-seronegative. CDR3s leave out the opening cysteine and the closing phenylalanine or tryptophan. The order of the fields is CDR3 protein, D gene, J gene, clone size, V gene. D genes are given only for firm matches. Where a row states a size, it is once, few, many or the class of an expanded clone; other rows omit it.

ASSSREAYNQPQH	.	TRBJ1-5	.	TRBV19
ASSPPGVAPEPQY	.	TRBJ2-5	.	TRBV18
ASSPTRVRQAGELF	.	TRBJ2-2	.	TRBV13
ASSETGSSYEQY	.	TRBJ2-7	.	TRBV5-6
ASSLDRGLDAF	.	TRBJ1-1	.	TRBV5-4
ASRRLAGGSNTGELF	TRBD2	TRBJ2-2	.	TRBV7-9
ARSPGLAGEQF	TRBD2	TRBJ2-1	.	TRBV6-1
SGSKLDNNEQF	.	TRBJ2-1	.	TRBV29-1
ASSRNSYSNQPQH	.	TRBJ1-5	.	TRBV7-2
SVEGTDDSTDTQY	.	TRBJ2-3	once	TRBV29-1
ASTTAEGTNTEAF	.	TRBJ1-1	.	TRBV19
SVGWGDSYEQY	.	TRBJ2-7	.	TRBV29-1
ASSRDRGSNEQY	TRBD1	TRBJ2-7	.	TRBV6-6
ASCGGVGRTEAF	.	TRBJ1-1	.	TRBV27
ASSSVSVSSGYYGYT	.	TRBJ1-2	.	TRBV7-2
ASSAGDLGKLF	.	TRBJ1-4	.	TRBV6-1
ASSLGQNNQPQH	.	TRBJ1-5	.	TRBV5-6
ATSRDLGGGSTDTQY	TRBD2	TRBJ2-3	.	TRBV15
ASSRQLGQGGLNYGYT	TRBD1	TRBJ1-2	.	TRBV7-2
ASSDSQGASEAF	TRBD1	TRBJ1-1	.	TRBV5-1
ASSGQGARQPQH	TRBD1	TRBJ1-5	few	TRBV2
ASSSTGTVNGYT	TRBD1	TRBJ1-2	.	TRBV5-6
ASSLLALNQGYTQY	.	TRBJ2-3	.	TRBV27
ASSYSRGVEQF	TRBD2	TRBJ2-1	.	TRBV6-5
ASSHWTGTDTQY	.	TRBJ2-3	once	TRBV11-2
ASSALATEKTQY	.	TRBJ2-5	once	TRBV2
ASSVRAGQPSDT	TRBD1	TRBJ1-2	.	TRBV11-2
ASSRRTSGGAQNEQF	TRBD2	TRBJ2-1	.	TRBV5-1
ASSPTGTSGDTDTQY	TRBD2	TRBJ2-3	.	TRBV13
ASSSYQDTDTQY	.	TRBJ2-3	.	TRBV7-9
ASSPRDRGSNEQF	TRBD1	TRBJ2-1	.	TRBV7-9
ASSLVAGGANEQF	TRBD2	TRBJ2-1	once	TRBV7-6
ASSYSEKTGNYGYT	TRBD1	TRBJ1-2	.	TRBV6-5
ASSASPLGAGELF	.	TRBJ2-2	.	TRBV9
ASSTSAGLGYT	.	TRBJ1-2	.	TRBV16
ASSLDFMGLDTDTQY	TRBD2	TRBJ2-3	.	TRBV5-1
ASSLGLAGATQETQY	TRBD2	TRBJ2-5	.	TRBV7-6
ASSPKGSGEQY	.	TRBJ2-7	.	TRBV18
ASSLVWADGYT	.	TRBJ1-2	.	TRBV7-2
ASSDWTSGRDEQF	TRBD2	TRBJ2-1	.	TRBV9
ASSFRDRGRSGANVLT	TRBD1	TRBJ2-6	.	TRBV27
ASSLAQGYNYGYT	.	TRBJ1-2	.	TRBV7-9
ASSTMTRSTDTQY	.	TRBJ2-3	.	TRBV6-1
ASSFTGTLNTEAF	.	TRBJ1-1	.	TRBV27
ASSLPPGQATYNEQF	.	TRBJ2-1	.	TRBV7-6